The source of this TCR beta chain is a study of shared clonotypes between healthy human individuals. The CDR3 contains 14 residues. The germline V gene has CDR1 SGDLS and CDR2 YYNGEE. The V end was cut by 0 bases, the J end by 7 bases, with 13 bases between. Study-wide results and caveats: Genetic and exposure-history diversity was limited by the small donor number. Larger estimated richness was generally recorded for naive subsets relative to memory subsets. The study found roughly 5.3% of naive CD4 clonotypes shared across a handful of donors.

To note about this clone: Its antigen is as yet unknown.

Assay used: immunoSEQ multiplex PCR; TCRdb lists only in-frame clones, some missing. The sample lists over 1.4 million clones, roughly 96% seen once, with over 1% in the top ten. HIV-negative, healthy adults without recent acute infections or vaccinations were the donors. This sequence was found in a man aged 25-45 years in good health. V and J are TRBV9 and TRBJ2-5; D may be TRBD1 or TRBD2 (6 bases each). The sample consisted of naive CD4+ T cells sorted from blood. The subset: CD45RA+ positively selected. CDR3 loop: CASSVEGGIGTQYF. In DNA form, the CDR3 reads TGTGCCAGCAGCGTAGAAGGGGGGATAGGGACCCAGTACTTC. Using reference TRBV9 and TRBJ2-5 for the parts outside the CDR3, the full variable domain is DSGVTQTPKHLITATGQRVTLRCSPRSGDLSVYWYQQSLDQGLQFLIQYYNGEERAKGNILERFSAQQFPDLHSELNLSSLELGDSALYFCASSVEGGIGTQYFGPGTRLLVL.